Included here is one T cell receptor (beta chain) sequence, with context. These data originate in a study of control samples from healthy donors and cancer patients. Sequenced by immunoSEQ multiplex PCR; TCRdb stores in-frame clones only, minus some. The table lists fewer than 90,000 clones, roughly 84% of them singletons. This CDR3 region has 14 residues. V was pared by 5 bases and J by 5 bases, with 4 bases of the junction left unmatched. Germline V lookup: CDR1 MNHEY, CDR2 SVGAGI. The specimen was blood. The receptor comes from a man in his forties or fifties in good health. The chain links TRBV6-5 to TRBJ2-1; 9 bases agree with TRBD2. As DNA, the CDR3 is TGTGCCAGCAGTCCTAGCGGGACAGACAATGAGCAGTTCTTC. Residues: CASSPSGTDNEQFF.